The source of this T cell receptor beta chain is a study of CD8+ T cells in alopecia areata. Researchers took lesional scalp punch biopsies and peripheral blood from people who were alopecia areata patients. Study outcomes and limitations: More clonal than normal scalp was lesional scalp, particularly alopecia totalis/universalis. Unlike in mice, where it was clearer, TCR sharing across patients was less clear, possibly HLA-related.

V lost 4 bases, J lost 1 base, and 11 bases lay in between. This CDR3 contains 14 residues. Germline values: CDR1 SGHKS, CDR2 YYEKEE (reference sequence). After isolation, RNA underwent reverse transcription to generate cDNA as the sequencing template. Assay: immunoSEQ multiplex PCR; the TCRdb copy retains only in-frame clones and omits some. The table shows 150,000 to 200,000 clones, with about 63% occurring only once. This clone appeared a few times. Its antigen is as yet unknown. This clonotype was obtained from a human donor with alopecia areata. Sequencing was performed on CD4+ T cells sorted from blood, taken at week 0. The V and J genes are TRBV5-5 and TRBJ1-1; D is unclear. In DNA form, the CDR3 reads TGTGCCAGCAGCCAGGAACTCTCGAACACTGAAGCTTTCTTT. It translates to CASSQELSNTEAFF.